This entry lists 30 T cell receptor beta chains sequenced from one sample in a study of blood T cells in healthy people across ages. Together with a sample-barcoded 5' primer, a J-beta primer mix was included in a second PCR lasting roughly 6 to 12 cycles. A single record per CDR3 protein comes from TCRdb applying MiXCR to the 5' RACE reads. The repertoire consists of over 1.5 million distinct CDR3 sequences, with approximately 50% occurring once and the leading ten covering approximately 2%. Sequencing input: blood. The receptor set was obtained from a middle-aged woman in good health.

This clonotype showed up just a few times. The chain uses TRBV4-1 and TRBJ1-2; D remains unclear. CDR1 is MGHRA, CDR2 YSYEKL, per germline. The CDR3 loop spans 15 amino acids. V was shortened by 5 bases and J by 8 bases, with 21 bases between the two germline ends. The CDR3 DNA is TGCGCCAGCAGCGGGTACCTTGGTTCGATGGGAGGCTACACCTTC. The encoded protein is CASSGYLGSMGGYTF.

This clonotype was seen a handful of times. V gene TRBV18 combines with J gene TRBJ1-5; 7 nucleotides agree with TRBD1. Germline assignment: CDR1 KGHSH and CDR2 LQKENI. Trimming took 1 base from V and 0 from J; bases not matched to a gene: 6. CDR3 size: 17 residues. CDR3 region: CASSPHTGTDSNQPQHF. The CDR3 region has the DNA TGTGCCAGCTCACCACATACCGGGACAGATAGCAATCAGCCCCAGCATTTT.

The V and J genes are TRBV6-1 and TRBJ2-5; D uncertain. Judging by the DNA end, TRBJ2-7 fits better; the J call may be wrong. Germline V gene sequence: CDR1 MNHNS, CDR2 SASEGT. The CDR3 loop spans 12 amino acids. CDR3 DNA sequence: TGTGCCAGCAGTGAACCCCGGTACGAGCAGTACTTC. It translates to CASSEPRYEQYF.

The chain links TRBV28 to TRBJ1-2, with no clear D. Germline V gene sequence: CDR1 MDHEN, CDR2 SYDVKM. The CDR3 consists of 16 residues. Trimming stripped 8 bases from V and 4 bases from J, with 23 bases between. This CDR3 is CASLREAATISYGYTF. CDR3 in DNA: TGTGCCAGCTTGAGGGAAGCAGCCACAATTTCCTATGGCTACACCTTC.

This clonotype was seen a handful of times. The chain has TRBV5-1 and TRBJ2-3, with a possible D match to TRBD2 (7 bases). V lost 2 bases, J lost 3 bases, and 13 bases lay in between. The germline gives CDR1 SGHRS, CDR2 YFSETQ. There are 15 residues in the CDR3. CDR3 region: CASSFQGRATDTQYF. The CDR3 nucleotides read TGCGCCAGCAGCTTCCAGGGGAGGGCGACAGATACGCAGTATTTT.

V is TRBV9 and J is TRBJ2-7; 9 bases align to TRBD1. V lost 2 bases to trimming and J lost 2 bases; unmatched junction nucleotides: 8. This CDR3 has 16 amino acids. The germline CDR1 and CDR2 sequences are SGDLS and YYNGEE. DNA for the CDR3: TGTGCCAGCAGCGTGGGGGGGACAGGGATCCCCTACGAGCAGTACTTC. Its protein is CASSVGGTGIPYEQYF.

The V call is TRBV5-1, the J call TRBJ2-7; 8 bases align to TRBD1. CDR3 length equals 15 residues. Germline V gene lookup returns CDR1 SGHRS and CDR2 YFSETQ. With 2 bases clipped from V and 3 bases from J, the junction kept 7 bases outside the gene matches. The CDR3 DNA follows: TGCGCCAGCAGCTTCGGACAGGGCGGGGTCTACGAGCAGTACTTC. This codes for CASSFGQGGVYEQYF. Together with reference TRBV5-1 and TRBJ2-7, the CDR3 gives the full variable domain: KAGVTQTPRYLIKTRGQQVTLSCSPISGHRSVSWYQQTPGQGLQFLFEYFSETQRNKGNFPGRFSGRQFSNSRSEMNVSTLELGDSALYLCASSFGQGGVYEQYFGPGTRLTVT.

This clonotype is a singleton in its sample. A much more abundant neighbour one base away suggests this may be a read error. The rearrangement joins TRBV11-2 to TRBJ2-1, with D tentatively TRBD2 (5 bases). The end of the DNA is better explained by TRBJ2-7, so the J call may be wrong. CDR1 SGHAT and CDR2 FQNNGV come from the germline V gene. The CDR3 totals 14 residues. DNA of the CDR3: TGTGCCAGCAGCTTAGAGTCCTCTCGGGGTGAGCAGTACTTC. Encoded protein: CASSLESSRGEQYF.

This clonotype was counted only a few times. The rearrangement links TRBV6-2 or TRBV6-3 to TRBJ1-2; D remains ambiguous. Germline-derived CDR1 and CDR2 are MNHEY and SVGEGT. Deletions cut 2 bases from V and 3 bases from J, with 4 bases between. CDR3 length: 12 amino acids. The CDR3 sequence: CASSYQYYGYTF. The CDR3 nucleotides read TGTGCCAGCAGTTACCAATACTATGGCTACACCTTC.

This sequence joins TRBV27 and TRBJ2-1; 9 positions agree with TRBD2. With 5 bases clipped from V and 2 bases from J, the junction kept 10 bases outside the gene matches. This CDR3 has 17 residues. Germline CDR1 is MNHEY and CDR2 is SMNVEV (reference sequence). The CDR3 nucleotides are TGTGCCAGCAGTGGGCGGGGGGGCCAAGGGACCTACAATGAGCAGTTCTTC. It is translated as CASSGRGGQGTYNEQFF.

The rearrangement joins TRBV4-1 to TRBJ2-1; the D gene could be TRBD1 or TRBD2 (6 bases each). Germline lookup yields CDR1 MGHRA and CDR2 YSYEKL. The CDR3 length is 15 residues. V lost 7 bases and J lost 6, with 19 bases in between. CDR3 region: CASKFSYREANEQFF. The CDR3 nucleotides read TGCGCCAGCAAATTTTCGTACAGGGAGGCCAATGAGCAGTTCTTC.

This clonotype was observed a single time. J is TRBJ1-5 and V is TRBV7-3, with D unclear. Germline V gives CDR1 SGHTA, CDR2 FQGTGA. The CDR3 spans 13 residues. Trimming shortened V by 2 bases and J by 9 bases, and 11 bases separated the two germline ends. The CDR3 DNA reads TGTGCCAGCAGCTTAGATTCGGGTCTGCCCCAGCATTTT. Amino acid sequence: CASSLDSGLPQHF.

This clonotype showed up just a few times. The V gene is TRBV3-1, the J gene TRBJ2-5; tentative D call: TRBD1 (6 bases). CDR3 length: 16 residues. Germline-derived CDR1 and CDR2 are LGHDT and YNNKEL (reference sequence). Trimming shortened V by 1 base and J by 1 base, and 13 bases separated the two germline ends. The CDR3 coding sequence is TGTGCCAGCAGCCAAGGCGAAGGGGGTCCCCAAGAGACCCAGTACTTC. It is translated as CASSQGEGGPQETQYF.

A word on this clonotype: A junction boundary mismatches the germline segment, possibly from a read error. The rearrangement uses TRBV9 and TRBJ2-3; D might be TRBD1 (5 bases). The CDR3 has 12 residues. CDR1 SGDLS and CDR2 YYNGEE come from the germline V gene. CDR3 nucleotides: TGTGCCAGCAGCGTTTCCACAGGTACGCAGTATTTT. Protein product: CASSVSTGTQYF.

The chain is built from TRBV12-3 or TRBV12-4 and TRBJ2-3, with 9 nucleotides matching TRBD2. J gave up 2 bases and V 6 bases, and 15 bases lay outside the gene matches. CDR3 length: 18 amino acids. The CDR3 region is CASRVSGSISSLTDTQYF. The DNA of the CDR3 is TGTGCCAGCAGGGTTAGCGGGAGCATTAGCTCGCTCACAGATACGCAGTATTTT.

The CDR3 protein is CATRIAESTDTQYF. CDR3 DNA sequence: TGTGCCACCAGGATAGCGGAGAGCACAGATACGCAGTATTTT. The chain employs TRBV10-3 and TRBJ2-3; the D gene is possibly TRBD2 (6 bases). The length of the CDR3 is 14 residues. Trimming cost V 10 bases and J 0 bases, with 14 bases left between them. Germline CDR1 is ENHRY and CDR2 is SYGVKD.

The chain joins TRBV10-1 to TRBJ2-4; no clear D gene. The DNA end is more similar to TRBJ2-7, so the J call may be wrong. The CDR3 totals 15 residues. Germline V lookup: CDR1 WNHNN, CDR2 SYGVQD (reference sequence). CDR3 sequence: CASSETQDRSYEQYF. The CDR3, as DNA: TGCGCCAGCAGTGAGACTCAGGACCGCTCCTACGAGCAGTACTTC.

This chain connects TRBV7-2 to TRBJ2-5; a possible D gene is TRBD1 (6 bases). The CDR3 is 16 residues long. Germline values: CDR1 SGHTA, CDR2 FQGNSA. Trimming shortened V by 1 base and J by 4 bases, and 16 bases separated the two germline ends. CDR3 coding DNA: TGTGCCAGCAGCTTAGTGGGGGCTCGGGTCGGAGAGACCCAGTACTTC. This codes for CASSLVGARVGETQYF.

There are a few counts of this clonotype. Here the CDR3 DNA reads TGTGCCAGCACCCTCTTCGGGGATGCAGATACGCAGTATTTT. The encoded protein is CASTLFGDADTQYF. The rearrangement links TRBV7-2 to TRBJ2-3, with D perhaps TRBD2 (5 bases). Germline V CDR1 and CDR2: SGHTA, FQGNSA. V lost 7 bases and J 4 bases, leaving 15 bases between the germline ends. This CDR3 has 14 residues.

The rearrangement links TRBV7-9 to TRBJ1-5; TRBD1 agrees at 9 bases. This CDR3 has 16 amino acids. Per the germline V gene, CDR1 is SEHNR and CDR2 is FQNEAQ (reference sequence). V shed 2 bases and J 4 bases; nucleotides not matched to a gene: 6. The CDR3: CASSLSTGGGNQPQHF. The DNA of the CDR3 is TGTGCCAGCAGCTTAAGCACAGGGGGCGGGAATCAGCCCCAGCATTTT.

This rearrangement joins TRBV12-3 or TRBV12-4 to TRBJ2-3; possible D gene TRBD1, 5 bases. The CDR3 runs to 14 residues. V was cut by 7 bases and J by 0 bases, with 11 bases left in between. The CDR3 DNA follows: TGTGCCAGCAATACAGGAGTTAGCACAGATACGCAGTATTTT. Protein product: CASNTGVSTDTQYF.

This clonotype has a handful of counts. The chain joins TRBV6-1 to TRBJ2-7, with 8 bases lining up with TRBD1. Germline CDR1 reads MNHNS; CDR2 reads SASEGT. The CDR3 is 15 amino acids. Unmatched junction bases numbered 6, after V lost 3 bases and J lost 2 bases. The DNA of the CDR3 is TGTGCCAGCAGTGAGGGGCGGGACAGGACCTACGAGCAGTACTTC. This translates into CASSEGRDRTYEQYF.

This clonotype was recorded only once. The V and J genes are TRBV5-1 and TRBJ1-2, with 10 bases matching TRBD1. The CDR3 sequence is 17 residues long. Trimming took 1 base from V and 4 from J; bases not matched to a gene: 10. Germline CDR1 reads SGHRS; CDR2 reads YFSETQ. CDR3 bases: TGCGCCAGCAGCTTGTACACCCCGACAGGGGGCTTCTATGGCTACACCTTC. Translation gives CASSLYTPTGGFYGYTF.

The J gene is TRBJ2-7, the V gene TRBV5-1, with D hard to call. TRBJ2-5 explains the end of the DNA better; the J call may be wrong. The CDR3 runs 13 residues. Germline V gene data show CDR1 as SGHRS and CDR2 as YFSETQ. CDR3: CASRPLGRETQYF. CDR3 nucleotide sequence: TGCGCCAGCAGACCCCTCGGTCGAGAGACCCAGTACTTC.

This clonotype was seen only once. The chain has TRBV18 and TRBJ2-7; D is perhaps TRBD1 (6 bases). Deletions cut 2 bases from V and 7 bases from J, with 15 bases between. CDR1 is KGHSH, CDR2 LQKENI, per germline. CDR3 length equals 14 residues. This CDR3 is CASSPAGARNEQYF. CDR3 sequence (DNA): TGTGCCAGCTCACCAGCAGGGGCGAGGAATGAGCAGTACTTC.

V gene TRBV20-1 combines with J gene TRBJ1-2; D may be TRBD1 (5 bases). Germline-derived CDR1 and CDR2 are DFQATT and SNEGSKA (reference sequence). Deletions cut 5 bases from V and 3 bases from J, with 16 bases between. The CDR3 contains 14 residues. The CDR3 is CSASDTNSYYGYTF. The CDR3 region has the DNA TGCAGTGCTTCGGACACCAACTCGTACTATGGCTACACCTTC.

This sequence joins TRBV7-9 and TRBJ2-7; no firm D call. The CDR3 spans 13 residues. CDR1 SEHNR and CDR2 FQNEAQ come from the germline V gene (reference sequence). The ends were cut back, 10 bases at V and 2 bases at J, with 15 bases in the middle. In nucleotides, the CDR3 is TGTGCCATTCTCGGTCCGCTACCCTACGAGCAGTACTTC. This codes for CAILGPLPYEQYF. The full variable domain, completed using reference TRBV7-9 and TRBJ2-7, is DTGVSQNPRHKITKRGQNVTFRCDPISEHNRLYWYRQTLGQGPEFLTYFQNEAQLEKSRLLSDRFSAERPKGSFSTLEIQRTEQGDSAMYLCAILGPLPYEQYFGPGTRLTVT.

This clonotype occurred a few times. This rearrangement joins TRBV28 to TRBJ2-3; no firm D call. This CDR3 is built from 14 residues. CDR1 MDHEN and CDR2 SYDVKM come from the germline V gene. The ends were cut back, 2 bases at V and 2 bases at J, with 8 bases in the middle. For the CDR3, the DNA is TGTGCCAGCAGTTTAGCCCCATTCACAGATACGCAGTATTTT. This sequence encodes CASSLAPFTDTQYF.

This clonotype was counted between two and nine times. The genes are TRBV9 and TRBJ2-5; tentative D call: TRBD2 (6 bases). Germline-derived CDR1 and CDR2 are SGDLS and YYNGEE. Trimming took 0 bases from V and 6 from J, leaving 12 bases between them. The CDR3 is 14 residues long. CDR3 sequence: CASSVDWGGKTQYF. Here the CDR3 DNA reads TGTGCCAGCAGCGTAGACTGGGGCGGGAAGACCCAGTACTTC.

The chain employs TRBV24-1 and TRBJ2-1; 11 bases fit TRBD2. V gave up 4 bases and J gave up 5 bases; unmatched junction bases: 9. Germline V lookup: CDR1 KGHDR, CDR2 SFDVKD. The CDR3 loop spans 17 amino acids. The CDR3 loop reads CATSEPSLAGGNNEQFF. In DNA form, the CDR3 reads TGTGCCACCAGTGAGCCCAGCCTAGCGGGGGGCAACAATGAGCAGTTCTTC.